Listed below are T cell receptor beta chains from one sample, sequenced in a study of beta chain features in type 1 diabetes. Repertoires were generated with immunoSEQ multiplex PCR, while TCRdb's copy carries only in-frame clones and drops some. The sample includes under 150,000 clones, around 16% seen only once; the top ten take around 2.5%. The sample comprised central memory CD4+ T cells from blood. Receptor source: a man in his late teens or twenties with type 1 diabetes. CDR3s include the opening cysteine and the closing phenylalanine or tryptophan.

TRBV10-1	TRBJ2-3	CASSESKAAADTQYF
TRBV7-3	TRBJ2-7	CASSPPGQSEQYF
TRBV9	TRBJ1-6	CASSVDQGDTPLHF
TRBV9	TRBJ2-3	CASSVSLQDTQYF
TRBV11-2	TRBJ2-5	CASDPGTSRETQYF
TRBV19	TRBJ2-1	CASSIDRSGSYNEQFF
TRBV28	TRBJ2-5	CASSLGQGTQYF
TRBV7-2	TRBJ2-3	CASSSKQGASDTQYF
TRBV2	TRBJ1-1	CASSQIPGGTEAFF
TRBV25-1	TRBJ1-1	CASSAPEVFKAFF
TRBV7-2	TRBJ2-6	CASSAYTGPNVLTF
TRBV5-4	TRBJ2-3	CASSLARRDTQYF
TRBV29-1	TRBJ1-2	CSVGDLNYGYTF
TRBV7-2	TRBJ2-3	CASSPSTSGYTDTQYF
TRBV2	TRBJ2-6	CASAQGSGANVLTF
TRBV29-1	TRBJ2-1	CSAPQGQFDEQFF